This T cell receptor (beta chain) was identified in a study of Graves' ophthalmopathy and Graves' hyperthyroidism. In this sample, this clonotype turned up a few times. What it binds is unknown. Amplification of TCR beta CDR3 regions used RNA transcripts. RT-PCR in the first round used HTBI primers; a second-round multiplex PCR followed. Using its own MiXCR run on the multiplex PCR reads, TCRdb lists one record per CDR3 protein. The sample yields around 660,000 distinct CDR3 sequences, about 38% seen once. The study's findings and limits: Between ophthalmopathy and stable hyperthyroidism, a 13-signature model drew a separation with approximately 87% sensitivity and around 80% specificity.

V lost 5 bases and J lost 5; bases outside the gene matches: 7. This CDR3 comprises 15 residues. CDR1 is SNHLY and CDR2 is FYNNEI in the germline V gene. Certain patients were not enrolled. These were patients with other autoimmune diseases, uncontrolled infections, pregnancy or lactation. Diagnosis relied on clinical symptoms, serum thyroxine, TRAb, thyroid ultrasound and orbital computed tomography. This sequence originates from an adult man with Graves' ophthalmopathy. Specimen: peripheral blood. The chain recombines TRBV2 with TRBJ2-2; TRBD2 aligns across 8 bases. The CDR3 loop reads CASSRSGGYTGELFF. The DNA of the CDR3 is TGTGCCAGCAGTAGGAGCGGGGGTTATACCGGGGAGCTGTTTTTT. The full variable domain, its missing parts supplied by reference TRBV2 and TRBJ2-2, is EPEVTQTPSHQVTQMGQEVILRCVPISNHLYFYWYRQILGQKVEFLVSFYNNEISEKSEIFDDQFSVERPDGSNFTLKIRSTKLEDSAMYFCASSRSGGYTGELFFGEGSRLTVL.